The clone carrying this T cell receptor (beta chain) has a handful of counts. In the original analysis: Amplifying reference gene primers gave estimates of nucleated cell counts. Method: immunoSEQ multiplex PCR; TCRdb's copy keeps in-frame clones and lacks some. That table furnishes V, J and clone size, whereas the DNA furnished D and trimming. The sample contains 210,000 or so clones, around 84% of which appear only once. These data come from a study of blood T cell repertoires in COVID-19. Across the whole study: Sites across the United States, Italy and Spain contributed samples from acute and convalescent COVID-19. In each case, the material was cDNA or gDNA derived from T cells, B-cell-depleted T cells, or PBMCs.

The material sequenced was peripheral blood. The source is a human donor in a cohort sampled during active COVID-19.

CDR3 region: CASKWAVNTEAFF. The CDR3, as DNA: TGTGCCAGCAAGTGGGCAGTGAACACTGAAGCTTTCTTT. The chain carries TRBV6-5 and TRBJ1-1; no clear D gene. The CDR3 totals 13 residues. From germline, CDR1 is MNHEY and CDR2 SVGAGI. V lost 7 bases and J lost 0, with 9 bases in between.